This T cell receptor (beta chain) was found in a study of blood T cell repertoires in COVID-19 (TCRdb year 2020). About the full investigation: Samples covering the acute and convalescent phases of COVID-19 were provided by collaborators in the United States, Italy and Spain. The material from the prospective study consisted of cDNA or gDNA derived from T cells, B-cell-depleted T cells, or PBMCs. Subjects who had been exposed to COVID-19, were actively infected with it, or had recovered from it provided the deeply sampled blood TCRbeta repertoires that made up the dataset. A freely available public database, intended as a resource for researchers studying the immune response to SARS-CoV-2, is where the repertoires were released. Samples were obtained from the ongoing ImmuneRACE study (first 160 participants) and from 1,254 subjects provided by 6 global collaborators. A de-identified subject ID, COVID-19 status, age in years and sex were almost always included in the sample metadata. Where available, HLA class I and class II types were obtained from metadata supplied by the sample provider rather than from assay-based typing. The paper as a whole reports these results and caveats: Clinical and demographic metadata were provided uncurated, with the amount varying by source and participant.

The collaborating institutions used their own protocols to collect whole blood in K2EDTA tubes. For TCRbeta analysis, collaborator samples were shipped as frozen whole blood, as isolated PBMCs, or as DNA extracted from either sample type. A note on this clone: Its antigen is currently not known. Per-base quality was not reported, and no clone a single base away is much larger than it. Other DNA sequences from this sample encode an identical CDR3 as well.

The immunoSEQ Assay, a bias-controlled multiplex PCR, was used to amplify TCRbeta CDR3 regions from genomic DNA. The paper's processing steps were these. Nucleated cell counts per sample were estimated from amplification of reference gene primers within the assay. To quantify the absolute abundance of each unique TCRbeta CDR3 rearrangement, sequence reads were collapsed and filtered. For each sample, productive Simpson clonality was calculated as the square root of Simpson's diversity index across productive rearrangements. TCRdb stores this immuneACCESS table with in-frame sequences only. Part of the clones is absent; in the studies checked, under half of the shortfall reflects unresolved V genes, and no reason is known for the rest. V and J calls and clone size are given by that table; D and trimming were obtained from the DNA. For this sample there are about 83,000 clones; around 86% appear just once. In total, the top ten clones hold 8% of the sample.

Relative to germline, V is 4 bases shorter and J is 2 bases shorter, with 8 bases between their ends. As encoded in the germline V gene, CDR1 is KGHSH while CDR2 is LQKENI. Taken from cysteine to phenylalanine, the CDR3 has 13 residues. The only DNA kept is the CDR3, 39 bases in frame from the first base. The sequence derives from a man older than 75 with active or convalescent COVID-19. The specimen was peripheral blood. The chain uses TRBV18 and TRBJ2-5, with TRBD1 perhaps the D gene, on 6 matching bases. DNA sequence: TGTGCCAGCTCACGCGACAGGCAAGAGACCCAGTACTTC. This translates into CASSRDRQETQYF. Full variable domain (CDR3 extended with the reference TRBV18 and TRBJ2-5 proteins): NAGVMQNPRHLVRRRGQEARLRCSPMKGHSHVYWYRQLPEEGLKFMVYLQKENIIDESGMPKERFSAEFPKEGPSILRIQQVVRGDSAAYFCASSRDRQETQYFGPGTRLLVL.